The T cell receptor (beta chain) described here comes from a study of T cells in Graves' hyperthyroidism and ophthalmopathy. The CDR3 consists of 16 residues. Trimming at V came to 5 bases and at J to 5 bases, leaving 13 bases not matched to a gene. CDR1 is MNHNS, CDR2 SASEGT, per germline. This clonotype came up many times. RNA transcripts yielded amplified TCR beta CDR3 regions. When the TCR CDR3 underwent first-round RT-PCR, the HTBI primer set was used. Via MiXCR, TCRdb re-called the multiplex PCR reads, giving one row per CDR3 protein. The data contain about 500,000 distinct CDR3 sequences, about 15% of them seen just once; the ten biggest clones take up under 20%.

The chain combines TRBV6-1 with TRBJ2-3; 7 nucleotides match TRBD2. The clonotype originates from a woman aged 18-29 years with Graves' hyperthyroidism. Sequenced sample: blood. The CDR3 nucleotides read TGTGCCAGCAGTTATGATAGCGGGTTATCACGAGATACGCAGTATTTT. This sequence encodes CASSYDSGLSRDTQYF.